The next 25 T cell receptor beta chains were all read from a single sample in a study of blood T cell repertoires in COVID-19. Produced via immunoSEQ multiplex PCR; TCRdb's table is partial and in-frame only. The sample has 230,000 or so clones, 89% seen once. Sequencing used peripheral blood. The receptors stem from a woman in her thirties or forties who had recovered from COVID-19.

J is TRBJ1-2 and V is TRBV24-1; tentatively, D is TRBD1 (6 bases). The CDR3 totals 17 residues. Germline loops: CDR1 KGHDR, CDR2 SFDVKD. V was shortened by 1 base and J by 3 bases, with 17 bases between the two germline ends. This chain's CDR3 is CATSDFSAGASYYGYTF. The DNA of the CDR3 is TGTGCCACCAGTGATTTTTCGGCGGGGGCCAGTTACTATGGCTACACCTTC.

The CDR3 DNA is TGTGCCAGCTCACTGGACATTGGCTACACCTTC. Amino acid sequence: CASSLDIGYTF. This rearrangement joins TRBV18 to TRBJ1-2, with a tentative D call TRBD1 (5 bases). Germline assignment: CDR1 KGHSH and CDR2 LQKENI. V was pared by 4 bases and J by 7 bases, with 7 bases between. The CDR3 loop spans 11 amino acids.

CDR3 sequence: CASSPGRARGGYTF. Here the CDR3 DNA reads TGTGCCAGCTCACCGGGCAGGGCTCGTGGTGGCTACACCTTC. The chain has TRBV18 and TRBJ1-2; D may be TRBD1 (5 bases). CDR1 is KGHSH and CDR2 is LQKENI in the germline V gene. This CDR3 has 14 residues. V dropped 3 bases and J dropped 7 bases, with 15 bases sitting between them.

This chain links TRBV5-6 with TRBJ1-1, with a weak D call TRBD1 (5 bases). The CDR3 is 14 amino acids. The ends were cut back, 0 bases at V and 7 bases at J, with 13 bases in the middle. Germline V gene lookup returns CDR1 SGHDT and CDR2 YYEEEE. The CDR3 sequence is CASSLAGREGEAFF. The CDR3 DNA sequence: TGTGCCAGCAGCTTGGCAGGCAGGGAAGGTGAAGCTTTCTTT.

CDR3 sequence: CASSLYSTNTGELFF. In DNA, the CDR3 is TGTGCCAGCAGCTTGTATAGCACGAACACCGGGGAGCTGTTTTTT. The rearrangement joins TRBV5-5 to TRBJ2-2; D not resolved. V lost 1 base and J 0 bases, leaving 7 bases between the germline ends. This CDR3 is 15 amino acids long. CDR1 is SGHKS, CDR2 YYEKEE, per germline (reference sequence). Using reference TRBV5-5 and TRBJ2-2 for the parts outside the CDR3, the full variable domain is DAGVTQSPTHLIKTRGQQVTLRCSPISGHKSVSWYQQVLGQGPQFIFQYYEKEERGRGNFPDRFSARQFPNYSSELNVNALLLGDSALYLCASSLYSTNTGELFFGEGSRLTVL.

A few counts support this clone. The chain carries TRBV3-1 (or the pseudogene TRBV3-2) and TRBJ2-1, with D hard to call. V was trimmed by 5 bases and J by 9 bases, leaving 14 bases between them. CDR3 length: 13 residues. From germline, CDR1 is LGHDT and CDR2 YNNKEL (reference sequence). CDR3 sequence reads: CASSEVPNGEQFF. CDR3 DNA: TGTGCCAGCAGCGAAGTACCAAACGGTGAGCAGTTCTTC.

The gene calls are TRBV19 and TRBJ2-2; 7 positions agree with TRBD1. V shed 10 bases, J shed 2 bases, and the junction held 10 bases outside the gene matches. The CDR3 has 15 amino acids. Per germline, CDR1 LNHDA and CDR2 SQIVND (reference sequence). The CDR3 loop is CATTPLGGNTGELFF. The CDR3 nucleotides are TGTGCCACTACACCCCTAGGGGGCAACACCGGGGAGCTGTTTTTT.

This clone was recorded a few times. V is TRBV2 and J is TRBJ2-3; unclear D gene. CDR3 size: 11 residues. CDR1 and CDR2 (germline): SNHLY, FYNNEI. Trimming removed 7 bases at V and 4 bases at J, with 6 bases between. CDR3 residues: CASTEPDTQYF. CDR3 coding DNA: TGTGCCAGCACAGAACCAGATACGCAGTATTTT.

V and J are TRBV6-6 and TRBJ2-7, with D possibly being TRBD1 (6 bases). The germline V and J ends were trimmed by 6 bases and 1 base, with 13 bases remaining between them. CDR3 length: 14 residues. CDR1 is MNHNY, CDR2 SVGAGI, per germline (reference sequence). The CDR3 coding sequence is TGTGCCAGCAGAAGAGGACAGTATTCCTACGAGCAGTACGTC. Translated, it gives CASRRGQYSYEQYV.

The chain joins TRBV7-8 to TRBJ2-1, with 9 bases aligning to TRBD1. The germline V gene has CDR1 SGHVS and CDR2 FQNEAQ. CDR3 length: 16 amino acids. V shed 3 bases, J shed 6 bases, and the junction held 9 bases outside the gene matches. This CDR3 reads CASSFPRQGVRNEQFF. In DNA, the CDR3 is TGTGCCAGCAGCTTCCCCCGACAGGGGGTACGCAATGAGCAGTTCTTC.

This clone was counted a single time. This chain uses TRBV9 with TRBJ2-2, with 9 nucleotides matching TRBD2. V shed 1 base and J 0 bases; nucleotides not matched to a gene: 4. CDR3 size: 17 residues. Germline V CDR1 and CDR2: SGDLS, YYNGEE. This CDR3 reads CASSVSSGTTNTGELFF. The CDR3 DNA is TGTGCCAGCAGCGTATCTAGCGGGACAACGAACACCGGGGAGCTGTTTTTT.

This chain joins TRBV9 and TRBJ2-1; the D gene is possibly TRBD2 (6 bases). This CDR3 is 14 amino acids long. Germline CDR1 is SGDLS and CDR2 is YYNGEE. The V and J ends lost 0 bases and 13 bases respectively, with 17 bases between them. DNA for the CDR3: TGTGCCAGCAGCGTAGACGGGACTCCGGCTGAACAGTTCTTC. It yields the protein CASSVDGTPAEQFF.

J is TRBJ1-4 and V is TRBV5-6, with a tentative D call TRBD1 (5 bases). Germline V gene sequence: CDR1 SGHDT, CDR2 YYEEEE. The CDR3 totals 14 residues. The V gene lost 0 bases and the J gene lost 4 bases, with 7 bases spanning the gap. CDR3 bases: TGTGCCAGCAGCTTGGGACAGTTTAATGAAAAACTGTTTTTT. Translating it yields CASSLGQFNEKLFF.

This chain connects TRBV11-3 to TRBJ2-7; no firm D call. The CDR3 has 12 amino acids. Between the trimmed V and J ends, which lost 4 bases and 4 bases, there was a span of 8 bases. Germline CDR1 is SGHNT and CDR2 is YENEEA. This chain's CDR3 is CASSSLHYEQYV. The CDR3 nucleotides read TGTGCCAGCAGCTCACTCCATTACGAGCAGTACGTC.

CDR3 coding DNA: TGTGCCAGCAGTTTCTCGGGACAGGGTGGCTACACCTTC. Its translation: CASSFSGQGGYTF. This chain connects TRBV28 to TRBJ1-2, with 9 bases that match TRBD1. Losses at the gene ends were 3 bases for V and 7 bases for J; bases not matched to a gene: 3. The CDR3 has 13 residues. CDR1 and CDR2 (germline): MDHEN, SYDVKM.

The chain is built from TRBV10-3 and TRBJ1-2; 7 bases match TRBD1. The germline gives CDR1 ENHRY, CDR2 SYGVKD. V dropped 8 bases and J dropped 6; count of bases not matched to a gene: 12. This CDR3 region has 14 residues. The CDR3 sequence is CAILVTGTLDGYTF. The CDR3, as DNA: TGTGCCATCTTAGTGACAGGGACCCTTGATGGCTACACCTTC.

V usage is TRBV9 and J usage is TRBJ1-1, with 9 bases fitting TRBD1. The CDR3 runs to 14 residues. Germline V gene sequence: CDR1 SGDLS, CDR2 YYNGEE. J lost 5 bases, V lost 3 bases, and 5 bases had no gene match. The CDR3 coding sequence is TGTGCCAGCAGCGCGAAACAGGGGGCTACTGAAGCTTTCTTT. Translated, it gives CASSAKQGATEAFF.

This chain links TRBV5-1 with TRBJ2-5; a possible D gene is TRBD1 (5 bases). CDR3 length: 16 residues. The germline gives CDR1 SGHRS, CDR2 YFSETQ. The V end was cut by 3 bases, the J end by 5 bases, with 20 bases between. The CDR3 DNA sequence: TGCGCCAGCAGCTGGGGCCTTACGACCACGGAGGAGACCCAGTACTTC. It encodes CASSWGLTTTEETQYF.

This chain joins TRBV6-6 and TRBJ2-1; 8 bases agree with TRBD2. Germline V lookup: CDR1 MNHNY, CDR2 SVGAGI (reference sequence). The trim removed 7 bases at V and 5 bases at J, leaving 7 bases unmatched. The CDR3 is made up of 14 amino acids. Written as DNA, the CDR3 is TGTGCCAGCACTAGTAGCGGGACTGACAATGAGCAGTTCTTC. Translating it yields CASTSSGTDNEQFF.

This chain joins TRBV2 and TRBJ1-1, with 8 bases that match TRBD1. CDR1 is SNHLY and CDR2 is FYNNEI in the germline V gene. The CDR3 length is 15 residues. V lost 8 bases and J lost 0; bases outside the gene matches: 8. DNA of the CDR3: TGTGCCAGCGGGGTTTCAGGGGGCATGAACACTGAAGCTTTCTTT. Amino acid sequence: CASGVSGGMNTEAFF.

The chain recombines TRBV5-4 with TRBJ1-4; D not certain. Germline V gene data show CDR1 as SGHNT and CDR2 as YYREEE (reference sequence). V lost 0 bases, J lost 2 bases, and 8 bases lay in between. The CDR3 is 15 residues long. DNA of the CDR3: TGTGCCAGCAGCTTGGGAGGCGGCACTAATGAAAAACTGTTTTTT. It encodes CASSLGGGTNEKLFF.

The chain carries TRBV2 and TRBJ2-5, with D perhaps TRBD2 (5 bases). V was shortened by 8 bases and J by 1 base, with 14 bases between the two germline ends. Germline V gene data show CDR1 as SNHLY and CDR2 as FYNNEI. This CDR3 is 14 amino acids long. CDR3 DNA: TGTGCCAGCGCCGTCGGAGGCGGCCAAGAGACCCAGTACTTC. Its protein is CASAVGGGQETQYF.

This clone was seen more than once but under ten times. V gene TRBV6-5 combines with J gene TRBJ2-2; tentative D call: TRBD2 (5 bases). The V gene's germline CDR1 is MNHEY and CDR2 SVGAGI. Trimming stripped 4 bases from V and 4 bases from J, with 10 bases between. The length of the CDR3 is 14 residues. The CDR3 reads CASSWREGTGELFF. The CDR3 DNA reads TGTGCCAGCAGTTGGAGAGAGGGCACCGGGGAGCTGTTTTTT.

This chain joins TRBV2 and TRBJ1-6; D is ambiguous. Germline-derived CDR1 and CDR2 are SNHLY and FYNNEI. V lost 6 bases, J lost 10 bases, and 10 bases lay in between. The CDR3 has 12 residues. CDR3 DNA sequence: TGTGCCAGCAGGGTTCCTAACTCACCCCTCCACTTT. This gives the protein CASRVPNSPLHF. The full variable domain, completed using reference TRBV2 and TRBJ1-6, is EPEVTQTPSHQVTQMGQEVILRCVPISNHLYFYWYRQILGQKVEFLVSFYNNEISEKSEIFDDQFSVERPDGSNFTLKIRSTKLEDSAMYFCASRVPNSPLHFGNGTRLTVT.

Remarks on this clone: Germline and junction disagree at one end, which may indicate a read error. This sequence joins TRBV29-1 and TRBJ2-7; the D gene is possibly TRBD2 (6 bases). Germline CDR1 SQVTM, CDR2 ANQGSEA. This CDR3 is built from 12 residues. Written as DNA, the CDR3 is TGCAGCTTAACAACTAGCTCCCACGAGCAGTACTTC. Amino acids: CSLTTSSHEQYF.